This T cell receptor beta chain derives from a study of blood T cell repertoires in COVID-19. Germline CDR1 reads SNHLY; CDR2 reads FYNNEI. This CDR3 is 14 amino acids long. V was pared by 7 bases and J by 2 bases, with 12 bases between. TCRdb's table, derived via immunoSEQ multiplex PCR, lists solely in-frame clones and lacks some. Among fewer than 100,000 clones listed, around 87% were seen once. The clonotype comes from a human donor with acute or convalescent COVID-19. The donor label of this sample is uncertain. The specimen was peripheral blood. The chain links TRBV2 to TRBJ2-1; tentative D call: TRBD2 (6 bases). CDR3 residues: CASTRDSTYNEQFF. The CDR3 DNA sequence: TGTGCCAGCACTCGGGACTCCACCTACAATGAGCAGTTCTTC.